This is a list of T cell receptor beta chains from one sample in a study of T cells in localized non-small cell lung cancer. Method: immunoSEQ multiplex PCR; TCRdb's copy keeps in-frame clones and lacks some. This table has 1,300 to 1,500 clones, under 30% appearing once. The sample in question was normal lung tissue next to the tumor, obtained before any cancer treatment. The receptors shown here come from a male donor older than 55 with stage II lung adenocarcinoma. CDR3s include the opening cysteine and the closing phenylalanine or tryptophan. The order of the fields is D gene, J gene, CDR3 length, clone size, V gene, CDR3 protein, CDR3 DNA. A D gene is named only where the DNA matches it firmly. Where a row states a size, it is once, few, many or the class of an expanded clone; other rows omit it.

NA | TRBJ2-6 | 19 | NA | TRBV7-5 | CASSLKAGGVTTGANVLTF | TGTGCCAGCAGCTTAAAAGCCGGGGGAGTAACGACTGGGGCCAACGTCCTGACTTTC
TRBD2 | TRBJ2-1 | 13 | medium-sized | TRBV6-8 | CASSKGGHNEQFF | TGTGCCAGCAGTAAGGGAGGGCACAATGAGCAGTTCTTC
TRBD2 | TRBJ2-1 | 14 | few | TRBV11-3 | CASSLGLADNEQFF | TGTGCCAGCAGCTTGGGACTAGCAGACAATGAGCAGTTCTTC
NA | TRBJ1-5 | 14 | NA | TRBV6-8 | CASSYGVGGQPQHF | TGTGCCAGCAGTTATGGGGTAGGGGGTCAGCCCCAGCATTTT
NA | TRBJ1-1 | 15 | NA | TRBV19 | CASRSLRTTNTEAFF | TGTGCCAGTAGGTCATTACGGACAACGAACACTGAAGCTTTCTTT
NA | TRBJ1-2 | 15 | NA | TRBV30 | CAWSVTNTGIGGYTF | TGTGCCTGGAGTGTTACCAATACAGGGATCGGTGGCTACACCTTC
NA | TRBJ1-3 | 18 | once | TRBV6-8 | CASSYWAGGLSSGNTIYF | TGTGCCAGCAGTTACTGGGCAGGAGGCCTGAGCTCTGGAAACACCATATATTTT
NA | TRBJ1-2 | 14 | few | TRBV11-3 | CASSLDRGWDGYTF | TGTGCCAGCAGCTTGGATCGGGGTTGGGATGGCTACACCTTC
NA | TRBJ2-7 | 12 | NA | TRBV25-1 | CASKREGYEQYF | TGTGCCAGCAAGAGAGAAGGCTACGAGCAGTACTTC
TRBD1 | TRBJ1-1 | 15 | few | TRBV19 | CASSKYGQGNTEAFF | TGTGCCAGTAGTAAGTACGGACAGGGTAACACTGAAGCTTTCTTT
NA | TRBJ1-2 | 15 | NA | TRBV30 | CAWSVGPDRNYGYTF | TGTGCCTGGAGTGTTGGGCCCGACCGAAACTATGGCTACACCTTC
TRBD1 | TRBJ1-3 | 14 | few | TRBV15 | CATRTGGSGNTIYF | TGTGCCACCAGGACAGGGGGCTCTGGAAACACCATATATTTT
NA | TRBJ1-2 | 16 | NA | TRBV6-8 | CASSPERGRLLNGYTF | TGTGCCAGCAGTCCGGAAAGAGGGCGGCTGCTAAATGGCTACACCTTC
TRBD2 | TRBJ2-5 | 13 | NA | TRBV29-1 | CSVPGGSGETQYF | TGCAGCGTCCCTGGCGGGAGTGGGGAGACCCAGTACTTC
NA | TRBJ1-5 | 15 | NA | TRBV6-8 | CASSSLRSWGQPQHF | TGTGCCAGCAGTTCACTCCGTTCCTGGGGGCAGCCCCAGCATTTT
NA | TRBJ2-2 | 12 | NA | TRBV29-1 | CSVLPGTGELFF | TGCAGCGTCCTACCAGGGACCGGGGAGCTGTTTTTT
TRBD2 | TRBJ2-1 | 14 | NA | TRBV11-3 | CASSSGQTYNEQFF | TGTGCCAGCAGTAGCGGGCAAACCTACAATGAGCAGTTCTTC
NA | TRBJ2-1 | 14 | few | TRBV12-5 | CASLQAPRGNEQFF | TGTGCCAGCCTTCAAGCGCCTAGGGGCAATGAGCAGTTCTTC
NA | TRBJ2-7 | 13 | large | TRBV9 | CASSAQGAYEQYF | TGTGCCAGCAGCGCCCAGGGCGCCTACGAGCAGTACTTC
NA | TRBJ1-1 | 15 | NA | TRBV18 | CASSADLGRNTEAFF | TGTGCCAGCTCAGCCGATCTGGGACGGAACACTGAAGCTTTCTTT
TRBD1 | TRBJ1-1 | 17 | NA | TRBV9 | CASSVARDRVKNTEAFF | TGTGCCAGCAGCGTAGCACGGGACAGGGTGAAGAACACTGAAGCTTTCTTT
NA | TRBJ1-3 | 14 | few | TRBV9 | CASSGGGQGNTIYF | TGTGCCAGCAGCGGCGGAGGACAGGGAAACACCATATATTTT
NA | TRBJ2-7 | 14 | medium-sized | TRBV12-2 | CATSLAGERVEQYF | TGTGCCACCTCACTAGCGGGAGAACGGGTCGAGCAGTACTTC
TRBD1 | TRBJ2-1 | 15 | few | TRBV6-8 | CASSLDRGRYNEQFF | TGTGCCAGCAGTTTGGACAGGGGGCGATACAATGAGCAGTTCTTC
TRBD1 | TRBJ2-1 | 14 | NA | TRBV5-1 | CASSTGQAYNEQFF | TGCGCCAGCAGCACCGGACAGGCCTACAATGAGCAGTTCTTC
NA | TRBJ2-7 | 13 | few | TRBV7-2 | CASSPGRVLEQYF | TGTGCCAGCAGCCCCGGCAGGGTTCTCGAGCAGTACTTC
NA | TRBJ1-1 | 15 | NA | TRBV6-8 | CASSSPGAGNTEAFF | TGTGCCAGCAGTTCGCCGGGGGCAGGGAACACTGAAGCTTTCTTT
NA | TRBJ2-2 | 16 | NA | TRBV6-8 | CASSYSPGGNTGELFF | TGTGCCAGCAGTTACTCGCCAGGGGGGAATACCGGGGAGCTGTTTTTT
TRBD1 | TRBJ2-7 | 15 | NA | TRBV9 | CASSVSDRGDYEQYF | TGTGCCAGCAGCGTGAGCGACAGGGGCGACTACGAGCAGTACTTC
NA | TRBJ1-3 | 15 | few | TRBV6-8 | CASSDKRSSGNTIYF | TGTGCCAGCAGTGACAAGCGCAGCTCTGGAAACACCATATATTTT
TRBD2 | TRBJ2-7 | 14 | NA | TRBV11-3 | CASSSSGGLYEQYF | TGTGCCAGCAGCTCTAGCGGTGGGTTGTACGAGCAGTACTTC
TRBD1 | TRBJ1-2 | 14 | NA | TRBV29-1 | CSVWTGTGDYGYTF | TGCAGCGTTTGGACCGGGACAGGGGACTATGGCTACACCTTC
NA | TRBJ1-1 | 14 | NA | TRBV6-8 | CASSPPGGNTEAFF | TGTGCCAGCAGTCCTCCGGGGGGGAACACTGAAGCTTTCTTT
NA | TRBJ2-7 | 14 | NA | TRBV30 | CAWKTGPSSYEQYF | TGTGCCTGGAAGACCGGACCTTCCTCCTACGAGCAGTACTTC
NA | TRBJ2-1 | 16 | NA | TRBV18 | CASSPQGRTTYNEQFF | TGTGCCAGCTCACCCCAAGGGAGGACTACCTACAATGAGCAGTTCTTC
NA | TRBJ1-4 | 15 | large | TRBV14 | CASSQDNRRNEKLFF | TGTGCCAGCAGCCAAGATAACAGGCGTAATGAAAAACTGTTTTTT
NA | TRBJ2-7 | 14 | NA | TRBV25-1 | CASSETVFSYEQYF | TGTGCCAGCAGTGAAACGGTATTCTCCTACGAGCAGTACTTC
NA | TRBJ2-7 | 13 | NA | TRBV9 | CASSEGQGYEQYF | TGTGCCAGCAGTGAAGGCCAGGGATACGAGCAGTACTTC
TRBD1 | TRBJ1-1 | 13 | NA | TRBV6-8 | CASSYSKGGGAFF | TGTGCCAGCAGTTACTCGAAGGGAGGGGGCGCTTTCTTT
NA | TRBJ2-1 | 11 | NA | TRBV10-1 | CASSDGVEQFF | TGCGCCAGCAGTGACGGGGTTGAGCAGTTCTTC
NA | TRBJ1-1 | 14 | NA | TRBV9 | CASSELRVNTEAFF | TGTGCCAGCAGTGAATTGAGGGTGAACACTGAAGCTTTCTTT
TRBD1 | TRBJ2-1 | 15 | NA | TRBV5-1 | CASSWGTGGNNEQFF | TGCGCCAGCAGCTGGGGGACAGGAGGAAACAATGAGCAGTTCTTC
NA | TRBJ1-1 | 13 | NA | TRBV7-2 | CASSRSPGTEAFF | TGTGCCAGCAGTCGATCCCCGGGGACTGAAGCTTTCTTT
TRBD1 | TRBJ2-2 | 15 | few | TRBV19 | CASRVTGGRTGELFF | TGTGCCAGTAGGGTGACAGGGGGCCGCACCGGGGAGCTGTTTTTT
TRBD1 | TRBJ2-1 | 17 | medium-sized | TRBV6-8 | CASSPPGQGPSYNEQFF | TGTGCCAGCAGCCCTCCGGGACAGGGGCCCTCCTACAATGAGCAGTTCTTC
TRBD1 | TRBJ2-7 | 15 | NA | TRBV11-3 | CASSHTAGGVYEQYF | TGTGCCAGCAGCCACACCGCAGGGGGCGTATACGAGCAGTACTTC
NA | TRBJ2-1 | 15 | NA | TRBV28 | CASSLGGSSYNEQFF | TGTGCCAGCAGTTTGGGCGGCAGCTCCTACAATGAGCAGTTCTTC
NA | TRBJ2-1 | 15 | NA | TRBV9 | CASSVGGPLTDEQFF | TGTGCCAGCAGCGTAGGAGGGCCCTTAACCGATGAGCAGTTCTTC
TRBD2 | TRBJ2-7 | 15 | NA | TRBV19 | CASTKIAGGAYEQYF | TGTGCCAGTACCAAGATAGCGGGAGGGGCCTACGAGCAGTACTTC
TRBD2 | TRBJ2-1 | 16 | few | TRBV28 | CASSFIGGLSSNEQFF | TGTGCCAGCAGTTTCATCGGGGGACTATCGTCTAATGAGCAGTTCTTC
NA | TRBJ1-1 | 11 | few | TRBV6-7 | CASRIGTEAFF | TGTGCCAGCAGAATAGGAACTGAAGCTTTCTTT